This T cell receptor beta chain was captured by sequencing in a study of cytomegalovirus exposure and HLA in healthy donors. Study results and caveats: As was reported, the HLA-A and HLA-B alleles of most subjects were accurately predicted from TCR beta sequences.

The PCR employed 60 Vbeta primers together with 13 Jbeta primers. TCRdb's copy holds only in-frame clones and misses some; the assay was immunoSEQ multiplex PCR. The table lists over 120,000 clones, 70% to 85% of them singletons. Trimming shortened V by 3 bases and J by 3 bases, and 16 bases separated the two germline ends. CDR1 and CDR2 from the germline V gene are MDHEN and SYDVKM. The CDR3 consists of 16 residues. On this clone itself: Its antigen is still unknown.

This sequence joins TRBV28 and TRBJ2-3; D is perhaps TRBD1 (6 bases). The clonotype was recovered from an older woman in good health and CMV-seropositive. Sequenced material: PBMCs. This chain's CDR3 is CASSFPAMGATDTQYF. In DNA, the CDR3 is TGTGCCAGCAGTTTCCCCGCCATGGGGGCGACAGATACGCAGTATTTT. Together with reference TRBV28 and TRBJ2-3, the CDR3 gives the full variable domain: DVKVTQSSRYLVKRTGEKVFLECVQDMDHENMFWYRQDPGLGLRLIYFSYDVKMKEKGDIPEGYSVSREKKERFSLILESASTNQTSMYLCASSFPAMGATDTQYFGPGTRLTVL.